Listed below are T cell receptor beta chains from one sample, sequenced in a study of shared clonotypes between healthy human individuals. Profiling relied on immunoSEQ multiplex PCR, and the TCRdb table lists in-frame clones only, not all of them. The repertoire has around 2,000,000 clones, approximately 95% of them found once; the top ten carry roughly 0.13%. Sequenced material: naive CD4+ T cells sorted from blood. The source of these receptors is a man aged 18-30 years in good health. The CDR3 runs from the conserved cysteine through the conserved F or W. A D gene is named only where the DNA matches it firmly. For some rows the clone size is stated as once, few or many, or as a class when expanded; others skip it.

j_call v_call cdr3_length clone_size d_call cdr3_aa cdr3_nt
TRBJ1-6 TRBV7-9 16 few . CASSYQTGAYNSPLHF TGTGCCAGCAGCTACCAGACAGGCGCCTATAATTCACCCCTCCACTTT
TRBJ2-7 TRBV10-2 17 . . CASSKGIAGKVVYEQYF TGCGCCAGCAGTAAGGGAATCGCAGGGAAAGTGGTCTACGAGCAGTACTTC
TRBJ1-1 TRBV7-2 15 once TRBD1 CASSLGGQRYTEAFF TGTGCCAGCAGCTTAGGGGGACAGAGGTACACTGAAGCTTTCTTT
TRBJ2-1 TRBV10-3 15 . TRBD2 CAISEGLAGRNEQFF TGTGCCATCAGTGAAGGCCTAGCGGGAAGGAATGAGCAGTTCTTC
TRBJ2-7 TRBV6-1 15 once . CAISDGTFDSYEQYF TGTGCCATCAGTGACGGGACCTTCGACTCCTACGAGCAGTACTTC
TRBJ2-3 TRBV6-5 15 . TRBD2 CASSVAGAPSDTQYF TGTGCCAGCAGCGTAGCGGGGGCCCCGTCCGATACGCAGTATTTT
TRBJ2-7 TRBV25-1 16 . TRBD2 CASSEALSSGNYEQYF TGTGCCAGCAGTGAAGCTTTGTCGAGCGGGAACTACGAGCAGTACTTC
TRBJ2-7 TRBV6-1 14 . TRBD1 CASKTGALRDEQYF TGTGCCAGCAAAACAGGGGCCCTCCGGGACGAGCAGTACTTC
TRBJ2-5 TRBV5-4 16 . . CASSLGNSGSQETQYF TGTGCCAGCAGCTTGGGCAATAGCGGCTCCCAAGAGACCCAGTACTTC
TRBJ1-1 TRBV2 15 . TRBD1 CASSLDTGALDEAFF TGTGCCAGCAGTCTAGATACAGGGGCTTTGGATGAAGCTTTCTTT
TRBJ2-3 TRBV13 17 . TRBD2 CASSLYASGASTDTQYF TGTGCCAGCAGCTTGTATGCTAGCGGGGCGAGCACAGATACGCAGTATTTT
TRBJ2-2 TRBV11-3 16 . . CASSLRLSANTGELFF TGTGCCAGCAGCTTAAGATTATCTGCGAACACCGGGGAGCTGTTTTTT
TRBJ2-2 TRBV7-3 15 . . CASSPGGPLAGELFF TGTGCCAGCAGCCCCGGGGGTCCCTTGGCCGGGGAGCTGTTTTTT
TRBJ2-2 TRBV6-5 12 . . CASSQRTGELFF TGTGCCAGCAGCCAACGTACCGGGGAGCTGTTTTTT
TRBJ2-1 TRBV6-5 13 . . CASSRPTSTEQFF TGTGCCAGCAGCCGCCCTACTAGCACTGAGCAGTTCTTC
TRBJ2-7 TRBV2 12 . . CASSEGLREQYF TGTGCCAGCAGTGAGGGGCTACGGGAGCAGTACTTC
TRBJ1-1 TRBV5-1 14 . . CASSLAREDTEAFF TGCGCCAGCAGCTTGGCCAGGGAGGACACTGAAGCTTTCTTT
TRBJ2-1 TRBV7-8 14 few TRBD2 CASSPRTSGGEQFF TGTGCCAGCAGCCCGAGGACTAGCGGAGGTGAGCAGTTCTTC
TRBJ2-2 TRBV7-9 15 . . CASSQGLPNTGELFF TGTGCCAGCAGCCAGGGACTGCCGAACACCGGGGAGCTGTTTTTT
TRBJ1-1 TRBV28 12 . TRBD1 CASGTGDTEAFF TGTGCCAGCGGTACAGGGGACACTGAAGCTTTCTTT
TRBJ1-3 TRBV4-1 14 once TRBD1 CASSQARQGDTIYF TGCGCCAGCAGCCAAGCTAGACAGGGAGACACCATATATTTT
TRBJ1-5 TRBV6-1 14 once . CASGTGPAISPQHF TGTGCCAGCGGCACAGGGCCGGCAATCAGCCCCCAGCATTTT
TRBJ2-3 TRBV29-1 14 . TRBD2 CSVTLAGGPHTQYF TGCAGCGTAACCCTAGCGGGAGGGCCGCATACGCAGTATTTT
TRBJ1-3 TRBV5-1 14 . . CASRSGYSGNTIYF TGCGCCAGCAGAAGTGGCTACTCTGGAAACACCATATATTTT
TRBJ2-3 TRBV6-1 14 . TRBD2 CACQSGGAKDTQYF TGTGCCTGTCAAAGCGGGGGGGCCAAAGATACGCAGTATTTT
TRBJ2-7 TRBV5-6 13 once TRBD1 CASSFQGADEQYF TGTGCCAGCAGCTTTCAGGGGGCTGACGAGCAGTACTTC
TRBJ1-6 TRBV25-1 13 . . CASSTTDNSPLHF TGTGCCAGCAGTACGACGGACAATTCACCCCTCCACTTT
TRBJ2-3 TRBV28 18 . . CASSSAGRDPEETDTQYF TGTGCCAGCAGTTCAGCCGGCCGGGACCCCGAGGAGACAGATACGCAGTATTTT
TRBJ1-1 TRBV7-9 14 . TRBD1 CASSLGTANTEAFF TGTGCCAGCAGCCTTGGGACAGCGAACACTGAAGCTTTCTTT
TRBJ1-2 TRBV2 15 . TRBD1 CASSEWSGGSYGYTF TGTGCCAGCAGTGAATGGTCAGGGGGCAGCTATGGCTACACCTTC
TRBJ2-1 TRBV11-2 16 . TRBD1 CASSLGGDRGMREQFF TGTGCCAGCAGCTTAGGTGGTGACAGGGGGATGCGTGAGCAGTTCTTC
TRBJ1-1 TRBV5-1 14 once TRBD1 CASSVTGKNTEAFF TGCGCCAGCAGCGTGACAGGGAAGAACACTGAAGCTTTCTTT
TRBJ1-1 TRBV7-9 14 . . CASSLGTADTEAFF TGTGCCAGCAGCTTAGGGACAGCAGACACTGAAGCTTTCTTT
TRBJ2-6 TRBV5-1 14 once . CASSAQAGANVLTF TGCGCCAGCAGCGCCCAAGCTGGGGCCAACGTCCTGACTTTC
TRBJ1-2 TRBV6-1 14 . . CASNLDQGVNGYTF TGTGCCAGCAATCTTGACCAGGGAGTGAATGGCTACACCTTC
TRBJ1-5 TRBV4-1 14 . . CASSQEVGAQPQHF TGCGCCAGCAGCCAAGAAGTGGGGGCTCAGCCCCAGCATTTT
TRBJ2-5 TRBV5-1 15 . . CASSLPRTGKETQYF TGCGCCAGCAGCTTACCACGTACAGGGAAAGAGACCCAGTACTTC
TRBJ2-7 TRBV10-3 14 . TRBD2 CAISGGLASYEQYF TGTGCCATCAGTGGGGGACTAGCGAGTTACGAGCAGTACTTC